This TCR beta chain is drawn from a study of blood T cell repertoires in COVID-19. In the original analysis: Nucleated cell number was recorded as an estimate derived from reference gene primer amplification. Generated by immunoSEQ multiplex PCR, the TCRdb table keeps only in-frame clones and is missing some. That table is the source of V, J and clone size, and D and trimming were worked out from the DNA. The sample consists of about 170,000 clones, more than 75% of them appearing once. V shed 4 bases and J 5 bases; nucleotides not matched to a gene: 8. The CDR3 contains 15 residues. Germline CDR1 is SGHAT and CDR2 is FQNNGV.

The sample taken for sequencing was peripheral blood. The chain has TRBV11-2 and TRBJ2-3; TRBD2 agrees at 8 bases. The clonotype was recovered from a man aged 18 to 30 with COVID-19, enrolled during active disease. CDR3 coding DNA: TGTGCCAGCAGCTGGGCGGGAGGCGTCGGAGATACGCAGTATTTT. It encodes CASSWAGGVGDTQYF.